The 24 T cell receptor beta chains reported below all come from one sample, sequenced in a study of early T cells in non-severe SARS-CoV-2 infection. TCRdb called the 5' RACE reads again in MiXCR, with one record for every CDR3 protein. The data hold 43,000 or so distinct CDR3 sequences, with over 3% observed a single time. Specimen: whole blood. The origin of the receptors is an adult who was a healthcare worker with PCR-confirmed SARS-CoV-2 infection or an uninfected control (not recorded which).

This clonotype was counted at least ten times. The rearrangement links TRBV18 to TRBJ2-5; D remains ambiguous. Germline V gene data show CDR1 as KGHSH and CDR2 as LQKENI. This CDR3 region has 13 residues. The germline V and J ends were trimmed by 2 bases and 2 bases, with 6 bases remaining between them. DNA of the CDR3: TGTGCCAGCTCACCAGGGGAACAAGAGACCCAGTACTTC. This translates into CASSPGEQETQYF.

Many counts were recorded for this clonotype. CDR3 nucleotide sequence: TGTGCCAGCTCCCGACCAGGGGGAACTGAAGCTTTCTTT. It encodes CASSRPGGTEAFF. The chain employs TRBV18 and TRBJ1-1, with 7 positions matching TRBD1. The V gene end was trimmed by 6 bases and the J gene end by 5 bases; junction bases not matched to a gene: 6. The CDR3 is made up of 13 amino acids. Germline-derived CDR1 and CDR2 are KGHSH and LQKENI.

This chain connects TRBV4-1 to TRBJ2-7; D is undetermined. Germline assignment: CDR1 MGHRA and CDR2 YSYEKL. Trimming took off 5 bases at V and 7 bases at J, with 9 bases between the two ends. This CDR3 spans 11 amino acids. The CDR3 bases are TGCGCCAGCAGCTTGTATGAGGAGCAGTACTTC. Encoded protein: CASSLYEEQYF.

This clonotype was picked up many times. The V call is TRBV4-1, the J call TRBJ1-6; a weak D match, TRBD1 (5 bases). Germline CDR1 and CDR2: MGHRA and YSYEKL. The CDR3 covers 18 residues. Trimming cost V 1 base and J 0 bases, with 13 bases left between them. CDR3 protein: CASSQAETVTSYNSPLHF. The CDR3, as DNA: TGCGCCAGCAGCCAAGCCGAGACAGTAACCTCCTATAATTCACCCCTCCACTTT.

This clonotype was counted many times. The chain has TRBV12-3 or TRBV12-4 and TRBJ2-1; 13 bases are a match to TRBD2. The CDR3 spans 18 residues. The ends lost 5 bases at V and 4 bases at J; junction bases unmatched: 11. In DNA, the CDR3 is TGTGCCAGCAGTCCGCCGCTCGGGACTAGCGGGACGTACAATGAGCAGTTCTTC. It codes for CASSPPLGTSGTYNEQFF.

This clonotype was found many times. The rearrangement links TRBV5-5 to TRBJ1-5; no reliable D call. Germline-derived CDR1 and CDR2 are SGHKS and YYEKEE (reference sequence). V dropped 0 bases and J dropped 0 bases, with 16 bases sitting between them. This CDR3 has 18 residues. CDR3 loop: CASSLGHVQPYSNQPQHF. The CDR3 DNA sequence: TGTGCCAGCAGCTTGGGGCACGTACAACCGTATAGCAATCAGCCCCAGCATTTT.

V usage is TRBV11-3 and J usage is TRBJ1-1, with D hard to call. With 5 bases removed from V and 6 bases from J, the gap between germline ends came to 16 bases. Germline V gene lookup returns CDR1 SGHNT and CDR2 YENEEA. The CDR3 contains 14 residues. DNA for the CDR3: TGTGCCAGCAGCGCCACGACGGGCCAGGCTGAAGCTTTCTTT. It is translated as CASSATTGQAEAFF. Drawing the rest from reference TRBV11-3 and TRBJ1-1, the complete variable domain is EAGVVQSPRYKIIEKKQPVAFWCNPISGHNTLYWYLQNLGQGPELLIRYENEEAVDDSQLPKDRFSAERLKGVDSTLKIQPAELGDSAVYLCASSATTGQAEAFFGQGTRLTVV.

This chain uses TRBV7-9 with TRBJ2-3; TRBD2 might be the D (6 bases). Trimming removed 5 bases at V and 2 bases at J, with 11 bases between. The CDR3 spans 14 residues. CDR1 and CDR2 (germline): SEHNR, FQNEAQ (reference sequence). The CDR3 DNA is TGTGCCAGCAGCCCGGGACTCGACACAGATACGCAGTATTTT. Translated, it gives CASSPGLDTDTQYF.

In its sample, this clonotype was seen many times. The chain links TRBV2 to TRBJ1-6; TRBD1 aligns across 8 bases. The CDR3 has 13 residues. Germline V gene lookup returns CDR1 SNHLY and CDR2 FYNNEI. Trimming removed 7 bases from V and 9 bases from J; junction bases left unmatched: 5. CDR3 protein: CASTGQGGSPLHF. The CDR3 DNA reads TGTGCCAGCACCGGACAGGGAGGTTCACCCCTCCACTTT.

This clonotype was recorded at least ten times. This chain uses TRBV20-1 with TRBJ2-4, with no clear D. Germline V CDR1 and CDR2: DFQATT, SNEGSKA (reference sequence). The CDR3 contains 13 residues. Trimming stripped 0 bases from V and 3 bases from J, with 6 bases between. The CDR3 region has the DNA TGCAGTGCTAGAGATTACGTCAAAAACATTCAGTACTTC. As protein: CSARDYVKNIQYF.

This chain uses TRBV9 with TRBJ2-6; no clear D gene. This CDR3 has 15 residues. Between the trimmed V and J ends, which lost 4 bases and 0 bases, there was a span of 8 bases. Germline values: CDR1 SGDLS, CDR2 YYNGEE. The CDR3 DNA sequence: TGTGCCAGCAGCTTTAGGTCCTCTGGGGCCAACGTCCTGACTTTC. Its translation: CASSFRSSGANVLTF.

This clonotype was seen many times. The chain uses TRBV28 and TRBJ2-3; possible D gene TRBD1, 6 bases. From germline, CDR1 is MDHEN and CDR2 SYDVKM. V lost 8 bases and J 6 bases, leaving 18 bases between the germline ends. This CDR3 is built from 14 residues. CDR3 in DNA: TGTGCCAGCGGTCGGGACGACAGGCCGGATACGCAGTATTTT. This codes for CASGRDDRPDTQYF.

This clonotype occurred many times. The chain recombines TRBV29-1 with TRBJ1-1; TRBD1 might be the D (5 bases). V gave up 4 bases and J gave up 5 bases, with 17 bases separating them. The CDR3 length is 14 residues. Germline assignment: CDR1 SQVTM and CDR2 ANQGSEA. CDR3 loop: CSVVLVGGRTEAFF. Written as DNA, the CDR3 is TGCAGCGTTGTTTTGGTGGGGGGAAGAACTGAAGCTTTCTTT.

The table lists this clonotype with many counts. The rearrangement links TRBV7-6 to TRBJ2-6; 11 bases map to TRBD2. Germline V gives CDR1 SGHVS, CDR2 FNYEAQ. CDR3 length: 17 amino acids. The V segment lost 2 bases and the J segment 0 bases; nucleotides outside the gene matches: 0. The DNA for the CDR3 is TGTGCCAGCAGCTTAACTAGCGGGGGCTCTGGGGCCAACGTCCTGACTTTC. Protein sequence: CASSLTSGGSGANVLTF.

Many counts were recorded for this clonotype. The chain uses TRBV6-5 and TRBJ1-6; D uncertain. V lost 3 bases, J lost 7 bases, and 4 bases lay in between. This CDR3 contains 12 residues. Germline CDR1 reads MNHEY; CDR2 reads SVGAGI. CDR3 DNA: TGTGCCAGCAGTTATCACAATTCACCCCTCCACTTT. Its translation is CASSYHNSPLHF.

This clonotype was detected ten times or more. V gene TRBV11-2 combines with J gene TRBJ2-7, with a weak D call TRBD2 (5 bases). Deletions cut 2 bases from V and 1 base from J, with 9 bases between. CDR1 SGHAT and CDR2 FQNNGV come from the germline V gene. The CDR3 length is 14 residues. The CDR3 bases are TGTGCCAGCAGCTTACGGGAAGGGTCCTACGAGCAGTACTTC. It yields the protein CASSLREGSYEQYF.

As regards this clonotype: This clone may be a read error of a much larger clone one base away. The chain joins TRBV30 to TRBJ1-1; 9 positions match TRBD1. This CDR3 region has 14 residues. The V gene end was trimmed by 2 bases and the J gene end by 6 bases; junction bases not matched to a gene: 7. CDR1 and CDR2 (germline): GTSNPN, SVGIG (reference sequence). CDR3 residues: CAWSFWDRDSEAFF. DNA of the CDR3: TGTGCCTGGAGTTTCTGGGACAGGGACTCTGAAGCTTTCTTT.

In its sample, this clonotype was seen many times. The rearrangement joins TRBV24-1 to TRBJ2-1, with 9 positions matching TRBD1. The V gene's germline CDR1 is KGHDR and CDR2 SFDVKD. The CDR3 has 16 residues. The ends lost 1 base at V and 7 bases at J; junction bases unmatched: 7. The CDR3 is CATSDFSGTGRNEQFF. In DNA form, the CDR3 reads TGTGCCACCAGTGATTTTTCCGGGACAGGGAGGAATGAGCAGTTCTTC.

This clonotype was detected many times. The chain employs TRBV27 and TRBJ2-1; D is unclear. This CDR3 contains 14 residues. Trimming removed 6 bases from V and 9 bases from J, with 18 bases in between. The germline V gene encodes CDR1 MNHEY and CDR2 SMNVEV (reference sequence). CDR3 loop: CASSSGPLFSEQFF. CDR3 nucleotide sequence: TGTGCCAGCAGCTCGGGCCCCCTATTCAGTGAGCAGTTCTTC.

This clonotype was detected many times. J is TRBJ2-3 and V is TRBV10-3, with TRBD2 matching over 8 bases. Germline CDR1 ENHRY, CDR2 SYGVKD. The CDR3 length is 16 residues. Trimming cost V 6 bases and J 0 bases; bases outside gene matches: 8. In nucleotides, the CDR3 is TGTGCCATCAGATCCCGGGAGGGCGGAAGCACAGATACGCAGTATTTT. Amino acids: CAIRSREGGSTDTQYF.

At least ten counts were recorded for this clonotype. The V gene is TRBV7-9, the J gene TRBJ2-1; D gene ambiguous. Germline values: CDR1 SEHNR, CDR2 FQNEAQ (reference sequence). The CDR3 runs to 11 residues. Trimming cost V 5 bases and J 5 bases, with 4 bases left between them. CDR3 DNA sequence: TGTGCCAGCAGCCCTCACAATGAGCAGTTCTTC. The encoded protein is CASSPHNEQFF.

Only a few counts were recorded for this clonotype. The chain uses TRBV6-5 and TRBJ2-3; unclear D gene. The CDR3 is 13 residues long. Germline CDR1 is MNHEY and CDR2 is SVGAGI. Trimming cost V 6 bases and J 0 bases, with 7 bases left between them. CDR3 region: CASRLPSTDTQYF. The CDR3 nucleotides read TGTGCCAGCAGGCTACCTAGCACAGATACGCAGTATTTT.

At least ten counts were recorded for this clonotype. The V and J genes are TRBV6-2 or TRBV6-3 and TRBJ1-1; possibly TRBD1 for D (5 bases). The CDR3 spans 15 residues. Germline lookup yields CDR1 MNHEY and CDR2 SVGEGT. With 7 bases removed from V and 2 bases from J, the gap between germline ends came to 17 bases. CDR3: CASKPSGQGNTEAFF. In DNA, the CDR3 is TGTGCCAGCAAACCTTCGGGGCAGGGAAACACTGAAGCTTTCTTT.

The V call is TRBV6-1, the J call TRBJ2-2, with D unclear. The germline V gene has CDR1 MNHNS and CDR2 SASEGT. CDR3 length: 14 residues. Trimming removed 8 bases from V and 1 base from J, with 11 bases in between. DNA for the CDR3: TGTGCCAGCTTTTTTTCTCAGAACACCGGGGAGCTGTTTTTT. Protein sequence: CASFFSQNTGELFF.